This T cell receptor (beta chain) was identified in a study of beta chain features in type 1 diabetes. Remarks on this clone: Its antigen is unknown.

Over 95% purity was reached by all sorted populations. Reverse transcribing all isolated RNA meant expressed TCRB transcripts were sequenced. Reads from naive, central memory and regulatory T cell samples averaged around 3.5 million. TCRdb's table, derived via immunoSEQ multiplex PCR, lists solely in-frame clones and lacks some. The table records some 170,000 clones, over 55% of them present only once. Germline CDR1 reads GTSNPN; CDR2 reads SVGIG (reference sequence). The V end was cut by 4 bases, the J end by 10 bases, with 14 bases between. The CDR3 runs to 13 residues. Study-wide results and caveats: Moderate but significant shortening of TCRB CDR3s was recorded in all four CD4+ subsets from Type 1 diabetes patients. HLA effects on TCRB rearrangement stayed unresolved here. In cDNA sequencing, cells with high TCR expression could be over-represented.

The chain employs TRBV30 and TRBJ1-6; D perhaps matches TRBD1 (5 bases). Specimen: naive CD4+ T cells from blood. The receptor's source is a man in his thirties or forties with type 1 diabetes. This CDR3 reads CAWTPSGPSPLHF. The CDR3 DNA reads TGTGCCTGGACGCCCTCAGGGCCCTCACCCCTCCACTTT.